The clone carrying this TCR beta chain showed up just a few times. The data stem from a study of blood T cell repertoires in COVID-19. In the study overall: Acute and convalescent COVID-19 samples came from the United States, Italy and Spain. T cells, B-cell-depleted T cells, or PBMCs provided the cDNA or gDNA that served as material.

Authors' analysis steps: Estimation of nucleated cell counts relied on the amplification of reference gene primers. Only in-frame clones appear in the TCRdb table, and some are missing; sequencing was by immunoSEQ multiplex PCR. For V, J and clone size, that table is used; D and trimming come from the DNA. The sample shows a few hundred thousand clones, approximately 86% of them seen only once. This CDR3 contains 15 residues. The germline CDR1 and CDR2 sequences are SGHRS and YFSETQ. V was clipped by 6 bases and J by 6 bases, with 19 bases between them. Sequencing was done on a sample of peripheral blood. This TCR was sampled from a man aged 18 to 30 with active or convalescent COVID-19. J is TRBJ2-1 and V is TRBV5-1; the D is unclear. The DNA for the CDR3 is TGCGCCAGCACGGCGCTAGGCAGTTTTAGCAATGAGCAGTTCTTC. Protein: CASTALGSFSNEQFF.